Listed below are T cell receptor beta chains from one sample, sequenced in a study of CD8+CD57+ T cells in acquired aplastic anemia. Using its own MiXCR run on the reads, TCRdb lists one record per CDR3 protein. The sample has about 160,000 distinct CDR3 sequences; around 48% are singletons. The sample taken for sequencing was sorted CD4+, CD8+, or CD8+CD57+ T cells (not recorded which) from PBMCs. Receptors were obtained from a human donor with aplastic anemia. Each CDR3 is given with its conserved first and last residue. The D gene is left open where the match is weak. Clone size is not always given. Where it is, it says once, few, many or a class for expanded clones.

DNA: TGTGCCATCAGGGAGGTTGGACAGGGTAACGAGCAGTACTTC
CDR3: CAIREVGQGNEQYF
V: TRBV10-3
size: NA
D: TRBD1
J: TRBJ2-7

DNA: TGTGCCACCAGCACCTCACGGGAGCAGTTCTTC
CDR3: CATSTSREQFF
V: TRBV24-1
size: NA
D: NA
J: TRBJ2-1

DNA: TGTGCCAGCAGCCCTAACAGGGGGTACAATGAGCAGTTCTTC
CDR3: CASSPNRGYNEQFF
V: TRBV7-9
size: NA
D: TRBD1
J: TRBJ2-1

DNA: TGTGCCACCAGTGACCTTACAACCGACAGGGGAAAAGTCAATGAGCAGTTCTTC
CDR3: CATSDLTTDRGKVNEQFF
V: TRBV24-1
size: NA
D: TRBD1
J: TRBJ2-1

DNA: TGTGCCAGCAGTGCGGCTAGCCCGACCTACAATGAGCAGTTCTTC
CDR3: CASSAASPTYNEQFF
V: TRBV2
size: many
D: NA
J: TRBJ2-1

DNA: TGTGCCAGCAGGTGGGGCGATACGCAGTATTTT
CDR3: CASRWGDTQYF
V: TRBV12-3/TRBV12-4
size: once
D: NA
J: TRBJ2-3

DNA: TGTGCCAGCAGCTATGACAGGGGAGAGACCCAGTACTTC
CDR3: CASSYDRGETQYF
V: TRBV11-2
size: many
D: TRBD1
J: TRBJ2-5

DNA: TGTGCCACCAGTGCAAGTCTGGGCACTCAGCCCCAGCATTTT
CDR3: CATSASLGTQPQHF
V: TRBV24-1
size: NA
D: NA
J: TRBJ1-5

DNA: TGTGCCAGCAGCTTAACTGGAGCTACCGGGGAGCTGTTTTTT
CDR3: CASSLTGATGELFF
V: TRBV7-2
size: NA
D: NA
J: TRBJ2-2

DNA: TGTGCCACCAGTGATCCGACTGGCGTTGGGGCAGAGACCCAGTACTTC
CDR3: CATSDPTGVGAETQYF
V: TRBV24-1
size: NA
D: NA
J: TRBJ2-5

DNA: TGTGCCAGCAGCCAATCAATCATCGGGACTAGCCGAGGAGATACGCAGTATTTT
CDR3: CASSQSIIGTSRGDTQYF
V: TRBV3-1
size: NA
D: TRBD2
J: TRBJ2-3

DNA: TGTGCCAGCAGTGGAGGGTTATACACAGATACGCAGTATTTT
CDR3: CASSGGLYTDTQYF
V: TRBV2
size: NA
D: NA
J: TRBJ2-3

DNA: TGTGCCAGCAGTGAATCAGGTCAGGGGCACAAGCCCCAGCATTTT
CDR3: CASSESGQGHKPQHF
V: TRBV25-1
size: NA
D: NA
J: TRBJ1-5

DNA: TGTGCCAGCAGCGTTACAGGGGAATCTGGAAACACCATATATTTT
CDR3: CASSVTGESGNTIYF
V: TRBV9
size: many
D: TRBD1
J: TRBJ1-3

DNA: TGTGCCAGCAGCTCCACAGGACTAGTCTCCTACGAGCAGTACTTC
CDR3: CASSSTGLVSYEQYF
V: TRBV7-9
size: NA
D: TRBD2
J: TRBJ2-7

DNA: TGTGCCAGCAGTTGGACAGGGGGTAATGAAAAACTGTTTTTT
CDR3: CASSWTGGNEKLFF
V: TRBV12-3/TRBV12-4
size: many
D: TRBD1
J: TRBJ1-4

DNA: TGCAGCGGGCCCGGACAGGGGTCCTACAATGAGCAGTTCTTC
CDR3: CSGPGQGSYNEQFF
V: TRBV29-1
size: NA
D: TRBD1
J: TRBJ2-1

DNA: TGCGCCAGCAGCCCCAAAGGGCAGGGCGTATCGAACACCGGGGAGCTGTTTTTT
CDR3: CASSPKGQGVSNTGELFF
V: TRBV5-1
size: NA
D: NA
J: TRBJ2-2

DNA: TGCGCCAGCAGCCTTTTCAGGGGGTCAGATACGCAGTATTTT
CDR3: CASSLFRGSDTQYF
V: TRBV5-1
size: NA
D: TRBD1
J: TRBJ2-3

DNA: TGTGCCAGCAGCTTAGACGGGCGTAGCACAGATACGCAGTATTTT
CDR3: CASSLDGRSTDTQYF
V: TRBV7-2
size: many
D: NA
J: TRBJ2-3

DNA: TGTGCCAGCAGAGAGGGGCTAGGCAATGAGCAGTTCTTC
CDR3: CASREGLGNEQFF
V: TRBV2
size: NA
D: NA
J: TRBJ2-1

DNA: TGTGCCACCAGTGATGGGGGAGGGGCATCCTACAATGAGCAGTTCTTC
CDR3: CATSDGGGASYNEQFF
V: TRBV24-1
size: many
D: TRBD2
J: TRBJ2-1

DNA: TGTGCCAGCAGTTTCTCCCCCGGGACAGGCTATGGCTACACCTTC
CDR3: CASSFSPGTGYGYTF
V: TRBV6-5
size: once
D: TRBD1
J: TRBJ1-2

DNA: TGCGCCAGCAGCGTAAACCGGGACAGGGACGAGCAGTACTTC
CDR3: CASSVNRDRDEQYF
V: TRBV5-1
size: many
D: TRBD1
J: TRBJ2-7

DNA: TGTGCCAGCAGCACACAGGTGGGCGAGCAGTACTTC
CDR3: CASSTQVGEQYF
V: TRBV5-8
size: NA
D: NA
J: TRBJ2-7

DNA: TGTGCCAGCAGCTCCGCCCCGGCTGAGCAGTACTTC
CDR3: CASSSAPAEQYF
V: TRBV7-3
size: NA
D: NA
J: TRBJ2-7

DNA: TGCGCCAGCAGCCGCCGAACAGCGTTCGACGAGCAGTACTTC
CDR3: CASSRRTAFDEQYF
V: TRBV5-1
size: many
D: NA
J: TRBJ2-7

DNA: TGTGCCAGCAGTAGGATGAGCTCCTACAATGAGCAGTTCTTC
CDR3: CASSRMSSYNEQFF
V: TRBV25-1
size: few
D: NA
J: TRBJ2-1

DNA: TGTGCCAGCAGTAGGACTAGCGGGTGGTCCTACAATGAGCAGTTCTTC
CDR3: CASSRTSGWSYNEQFF
V: TRBV6-2/TRBV6-3
size: many
D: TRBD2
J: TRBJ2-1

DNA: TGTGCCAGCAGCCACCCGGGACAGGGTGAGCAGTACTTC
CDR3: CASSHPGQGEQYF
V: TRBV12-3/TRBV12-4
size: NA
D: TRBD1
J: TRBJ2-7

DNA: TGCAGTGCCCCCTTGGGCCCCACTGAAGCTTTCTTT
CDR3: CSAPLGPTEAFF
V: TRBV20-1
size: few
D: NA
J: TRBJ1-1

DNA: TGTGCCAGCAGCCCTTTGGGGGACAATCAGCCCCAGCATTTT
CDR3: CASSPLGDNQPQHF
V: TRBV5-5
size: many
D: NA
J: TRBJ1-5

DNA: TGTGCCAGCAGCTCCCTCCGTGCGGGCGCCGCGGATTCACCCCTCCACTTT
CDR3: CASSSLRAGAADSPLHF
V: TRBV7-1
size: NA
D: NA
J: TRBJ1-6

DNA: TGTGCCAGCACCCGGGACGGCCGCTACGAGCAGTACTTC
CDR3: CASTRDGRYEQYF
V: TRBV12-3/TRBV12-4
size: many
D: NA
J: TRBJ2-7

DNA: TGCAGTGCTAGAGGGCGTGACGGACTAAAAGGGACCCAGTACTTC
CDR3: CSARGRDGLKGTQYF
V: TRBV20-1
size: NA
D: NA
J: TRBJ2-5

DNA: TGTGCCAGCAGCCGGGGTGTCGGGGAGCAGTTTTTT
CDR3: CASSRGVGEQFF
V: TRBV7-2
size: NA
D: NA
J: TRBJ2-2

DNA: TGCGCCAGCAGTTTAGTCAATGCGGGTGGGGGACTAGTCCCTACCTACGAGCAGTACTTC
CDR3: CASSLVNAGGGLVPTYEQYF
V: TRBV12-3/TRBV12-4
size: NA
D: TRBD2
J: TRBJ2-7

DNA: TGCGCCAGCAGCTTGGGGGCAGGGGGCGCGGAGACCCAGTACTTC
CDR3: CASSLGAGGAETQYF
V: TRBV5-1
size: NA
D: TRBD1
J: TRBJ2-5

DNA: TGTGCCAGTAGTATAGATGGTGGGGCCAACGTCCTGACTTTC
CDR3: CASSIDGGANVLTF
V: TRBV19
size: NA
D: NA
J: TRBJ2-6